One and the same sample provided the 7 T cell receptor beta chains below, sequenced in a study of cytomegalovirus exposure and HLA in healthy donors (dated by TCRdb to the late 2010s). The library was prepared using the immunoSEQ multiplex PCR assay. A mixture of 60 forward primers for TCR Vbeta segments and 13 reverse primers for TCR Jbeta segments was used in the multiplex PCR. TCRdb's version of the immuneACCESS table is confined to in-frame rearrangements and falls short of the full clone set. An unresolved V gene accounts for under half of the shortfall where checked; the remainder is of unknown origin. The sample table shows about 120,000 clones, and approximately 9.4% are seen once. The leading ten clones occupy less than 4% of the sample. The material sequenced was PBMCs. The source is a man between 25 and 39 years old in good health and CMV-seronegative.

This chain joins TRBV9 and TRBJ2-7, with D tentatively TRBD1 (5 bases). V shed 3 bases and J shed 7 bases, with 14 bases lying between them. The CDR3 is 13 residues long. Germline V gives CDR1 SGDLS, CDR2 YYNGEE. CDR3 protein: CASSASLQGEQYF. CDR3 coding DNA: TGTGCCAGCAGCGCCTCTCTCCAGGGAGAGCAGTACTTC.

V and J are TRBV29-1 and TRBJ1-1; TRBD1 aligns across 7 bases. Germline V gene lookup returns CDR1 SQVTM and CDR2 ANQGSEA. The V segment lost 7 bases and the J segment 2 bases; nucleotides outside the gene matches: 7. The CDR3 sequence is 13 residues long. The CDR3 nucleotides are TGCAGCGCTGGGGACAGAATTAACACTGAAGCTTTCTTT. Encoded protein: CSAGDRINTEAFF.

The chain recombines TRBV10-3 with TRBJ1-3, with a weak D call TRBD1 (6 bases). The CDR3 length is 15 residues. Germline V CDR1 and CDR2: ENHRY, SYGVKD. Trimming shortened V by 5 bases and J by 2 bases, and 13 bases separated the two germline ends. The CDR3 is CAISPQGAAGNTIYF. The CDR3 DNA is TGTGCCATCAGTCCACAGGGTGCAGCTGGAAACACCATATATTTT.

CDR3 residues: CASSWGAAGSTSYEQYF. The CDR3 nucleotides read TGTGCCAGCAGCTGGGGGGCAGCGGGATCCACCTCCTACGAGCAGTACTTC. This rearrangement joins TRBV7-2 to TRBJ2-7, with a tentative D call TRBD2 (7 bases). Germline V gene data show CDR1 as SGHTA and CDR2 as FQGNSA. The CDR3 is 17 amino acids. The V end lost 4 bases, the J end lost 0 bases, and 19 bases lay between the germline ends. The variable domain in full, with the rest retrieved from reference TRBV7-2 and TRBJ2-7, is GAGVSQSPSNKVTEKGKDVELRCDPISGHTALYWYRQSLGQGLEFLIYFQGNSAPDKSGLPSDRFSAERTGGSVSTLTIQRTQQEDSAVYLCASSWGAAGSTSYEQYFGPGTRLTVT.

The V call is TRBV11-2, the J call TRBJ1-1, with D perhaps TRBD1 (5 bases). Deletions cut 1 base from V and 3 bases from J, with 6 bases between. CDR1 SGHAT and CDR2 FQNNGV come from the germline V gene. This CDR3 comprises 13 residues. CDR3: CASSLGRDTEAFF. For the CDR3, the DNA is TGTGCCAGCAGCTTAGGCAGGGACACTGAAGCTTTCTTT. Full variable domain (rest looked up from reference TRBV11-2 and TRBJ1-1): EAGVAQSPRYKIIEKRQSVAFWCNPISGHATLYWYQQILGQGPKLLIQFQNNGVVDDSQLPKDRFSAERLKGVDSTLKIQPAKLEDSAVYLCASSLGRDTEAFFGQGTRLTVV.

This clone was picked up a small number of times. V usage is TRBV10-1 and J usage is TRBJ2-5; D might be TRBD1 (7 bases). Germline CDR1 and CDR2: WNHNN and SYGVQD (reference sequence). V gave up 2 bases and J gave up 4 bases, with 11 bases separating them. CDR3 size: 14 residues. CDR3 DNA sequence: TGCGCCAGCAGTGAGACCAGGGGGGCAGAGACCCAGTACTTC. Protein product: CASSETRGAETQYF.

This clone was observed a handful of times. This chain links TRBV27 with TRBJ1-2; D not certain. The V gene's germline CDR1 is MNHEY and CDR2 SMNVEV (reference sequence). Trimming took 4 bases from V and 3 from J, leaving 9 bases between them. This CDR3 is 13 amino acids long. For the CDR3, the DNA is TGTGCCAGCAGTTCGACCGAGGACTATGGCTACACCTTC. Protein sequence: CASSSTEDYGYTF.